The TCR beta chain under discussion was sequenced for a study of Ad26.COV2.S vaccination and SARS-CoV-2 variants. Study-wide background: Participants got Ad26.COV2.S intramuscularly, once or twice 56 days apart.

V dropped 5 bases and J dropped 15; count of bases not matched to a gene: 9. Per the germline V gene, CDR1 is SGDLS and CDR2 is YYNGEE. The CDR3 covers 12 residues. Only in-frame clones appear in the TCRdb table, and some are missing; sequencing was by immunoSEQ multiplex PCR. The sample lists about 260,000 clones; 87% were seen once. The treatment denotes: roughly 19 received Ad26.COV2.S at low or high dose, single or two shots; roughly five received placebo; per-sample allocation not given. Samples were taken on day 63 after the first vaccine or placebo injection. The chain has TRBV9 and TRBJ2-1, with 9 positions matching TRBD2. The source material was peripheral blood, sampled in a trial of Ad26.COV2.S vaccine versus placebo. The clonotype originates from a person between 18 and 59 years old who received the Ad26.COV2.S COVID-19 vaccine or a placebo. The CDR3 DNA follows: TGTGCCAGCAGTCGAGGGACTAGCTTTCGGTTCTTC. It codes for CASSRGTSFRFF.